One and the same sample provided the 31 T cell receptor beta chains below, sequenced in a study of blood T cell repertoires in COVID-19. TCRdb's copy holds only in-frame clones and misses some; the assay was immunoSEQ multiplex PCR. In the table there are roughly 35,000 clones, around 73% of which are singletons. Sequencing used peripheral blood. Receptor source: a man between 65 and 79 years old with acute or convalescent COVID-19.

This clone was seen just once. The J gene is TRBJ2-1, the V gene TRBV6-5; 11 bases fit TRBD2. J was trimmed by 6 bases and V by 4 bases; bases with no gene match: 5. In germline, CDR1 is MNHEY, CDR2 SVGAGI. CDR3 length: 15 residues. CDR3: CASSFRLAGSNEQFF. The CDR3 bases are TGTGCCAGCAGTTTCAGACTAGCGGGGTCCAATGAGCAGTTCTTC.

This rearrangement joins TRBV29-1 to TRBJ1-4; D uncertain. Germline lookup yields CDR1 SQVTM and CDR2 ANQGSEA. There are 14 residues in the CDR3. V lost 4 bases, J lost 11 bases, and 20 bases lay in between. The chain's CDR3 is CSVGLSETANKLFF. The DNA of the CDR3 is TGCAGCGTTGGGCTATCGGAGACCGCGAATAAACTGTTTTTT.

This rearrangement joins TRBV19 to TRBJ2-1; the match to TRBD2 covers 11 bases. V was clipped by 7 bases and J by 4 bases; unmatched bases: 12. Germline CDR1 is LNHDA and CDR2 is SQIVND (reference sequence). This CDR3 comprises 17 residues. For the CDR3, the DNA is TGTGCCAGTACCCCTAGACTAGCGGGGAATATTTACAATGAGCAGTTCTTC. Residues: CASTPRLAGNIYNEQFF.

DNA of the CDR3: TGTGCCAGCAGTTACAAGCGGGAGCTCTCAGATACGCAGTATTTT. This sequence encodes CASSYKRELSDTQYF. V gene TRBV6-5 combines with J gene TRBJ2-3, with 8 positions matching TRBD2. The germline V gene encodes CDR1 MNHEY and CDR2 SVGAGI. J gave up 4 bases and V 2 bases, and 5 bases lay outside the gene matches. CDR3 length: 15 amino acids.

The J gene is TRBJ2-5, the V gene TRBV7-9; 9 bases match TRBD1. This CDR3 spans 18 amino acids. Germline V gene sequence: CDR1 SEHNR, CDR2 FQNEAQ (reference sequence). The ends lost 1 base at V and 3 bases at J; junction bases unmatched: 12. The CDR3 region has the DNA TGTGCCAGCAGCTTAGGGGGTACCGGGACAGGGTCCGAAGAGACCCAGTACTTC. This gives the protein CASSLGGTGTGSEETQYF.

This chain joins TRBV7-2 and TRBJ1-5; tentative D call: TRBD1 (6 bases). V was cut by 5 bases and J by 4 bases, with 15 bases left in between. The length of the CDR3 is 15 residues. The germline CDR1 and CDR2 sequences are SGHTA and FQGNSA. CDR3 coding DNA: TGTGCCAGCAGCCTACAGACAGGTAGAAATCAGCCCCAGCATTTT. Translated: CASSLQTGRNQPQHF.

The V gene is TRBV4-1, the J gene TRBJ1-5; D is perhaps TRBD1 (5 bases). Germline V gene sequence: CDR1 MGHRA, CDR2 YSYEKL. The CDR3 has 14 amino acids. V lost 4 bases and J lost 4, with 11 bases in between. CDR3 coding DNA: TGCGCCAGCAGCCGACTGACAGAGAATCAGCCCCAGCATTTT. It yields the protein CASSRLTENQPQHF.

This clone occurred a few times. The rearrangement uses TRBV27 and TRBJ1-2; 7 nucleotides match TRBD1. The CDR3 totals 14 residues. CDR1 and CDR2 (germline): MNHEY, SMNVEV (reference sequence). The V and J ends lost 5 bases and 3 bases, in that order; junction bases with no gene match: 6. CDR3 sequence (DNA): TGTGCCAGCAGTCCACAGGGGTGGGACTATGGCTACACCTTC. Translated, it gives CASSPQGWDYGYTF.

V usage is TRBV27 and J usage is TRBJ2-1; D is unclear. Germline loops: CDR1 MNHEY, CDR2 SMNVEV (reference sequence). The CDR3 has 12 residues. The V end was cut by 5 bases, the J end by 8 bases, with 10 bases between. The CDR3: CASSPRTDEQFF. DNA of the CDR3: TGTGCCAGCAGTCCAAGAACTGATGAGCAGTTCTTC.

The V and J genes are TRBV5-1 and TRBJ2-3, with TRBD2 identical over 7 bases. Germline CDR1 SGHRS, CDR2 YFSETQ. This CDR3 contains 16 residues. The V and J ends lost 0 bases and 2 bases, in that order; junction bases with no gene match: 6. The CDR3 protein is CASSLAKRGDTDTQYF. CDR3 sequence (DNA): TGCGCCAGCAGCTTGGCCAAGCGGGGAGACACAGATACGCAGTATTTT.

CDR3 DNA: TGCAGCGCCGGCCCCGGGACGGACTACACAGATACGCAGTATTTT. This translates into CSAGPGTDYTDTQYF. The chain uses TRBV29-1 and TRBJ2-3; the D gene is possibly TRBD2 (6 bases). The germline gives CDR1 SQVTM, CDR2 ANQGSEA. CDR3 size: 15 residues. The V and J ends lost 7 bases and 2 bases respectively, with 19 bases between them.

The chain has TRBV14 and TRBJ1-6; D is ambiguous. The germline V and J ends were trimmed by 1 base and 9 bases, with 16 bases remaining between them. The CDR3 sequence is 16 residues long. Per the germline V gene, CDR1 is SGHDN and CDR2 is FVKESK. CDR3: CASSQVTSAGTSPLHF. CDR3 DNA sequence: TGTGCCAGCAGCCAAGTCACGTCGGCAGGAACTTCACCCCTCCACTTT.

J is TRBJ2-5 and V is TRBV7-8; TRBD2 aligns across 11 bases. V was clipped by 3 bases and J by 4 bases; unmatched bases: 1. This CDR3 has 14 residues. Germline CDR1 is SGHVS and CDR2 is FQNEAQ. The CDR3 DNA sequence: TGTGCCAGCAGCTTGACTAGCGGGATAGAGACCCAGTACTTC. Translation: CASSLTSGIETQYF.

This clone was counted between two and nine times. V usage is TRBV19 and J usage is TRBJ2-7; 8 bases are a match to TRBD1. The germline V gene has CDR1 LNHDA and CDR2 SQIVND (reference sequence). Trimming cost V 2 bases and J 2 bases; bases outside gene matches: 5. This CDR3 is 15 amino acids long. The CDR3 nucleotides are TGTGCCAGTAGTATAAAGACAGGGGACCCCTACGAGCAGTACTTC. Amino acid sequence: CASSIKTGDPYEQYF. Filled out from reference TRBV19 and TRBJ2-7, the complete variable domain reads DGGITQSPKYLFRKEGQNVTLSCEQNLNHDAMYWYRQDPGQGLRLIYYSQIVNDFQKGDIAEGYSVSREKKESFPLTVTSAQKNPTAFYLCASSIKTGDPYEQYFGPGTRLTVT.

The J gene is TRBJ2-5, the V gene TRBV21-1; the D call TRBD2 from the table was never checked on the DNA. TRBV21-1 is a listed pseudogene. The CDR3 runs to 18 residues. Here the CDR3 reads CASSPRLPSRLYQETQYF. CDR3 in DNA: TGTGCCAGCAGCCCCCGACTACCCTCTCGACTATACCAAGAGACCCAGTACTTC.

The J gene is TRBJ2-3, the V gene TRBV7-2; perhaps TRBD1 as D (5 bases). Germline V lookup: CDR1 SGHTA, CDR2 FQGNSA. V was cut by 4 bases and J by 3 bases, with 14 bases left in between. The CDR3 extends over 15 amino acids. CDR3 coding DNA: TGTGCCAGCAGCTCGCAGGGCCTGAGGACAGATACGCAGTATTTT. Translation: CASSSQGLRTDTQYF.

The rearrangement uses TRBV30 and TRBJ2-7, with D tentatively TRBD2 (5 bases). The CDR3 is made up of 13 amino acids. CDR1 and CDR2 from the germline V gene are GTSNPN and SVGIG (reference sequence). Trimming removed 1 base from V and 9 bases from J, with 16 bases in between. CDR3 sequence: CAWSDLHLAGQYF. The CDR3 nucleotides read TGTGCCTGGAGTGATCTGCATCTCGCGGGGCAGTACTTC.

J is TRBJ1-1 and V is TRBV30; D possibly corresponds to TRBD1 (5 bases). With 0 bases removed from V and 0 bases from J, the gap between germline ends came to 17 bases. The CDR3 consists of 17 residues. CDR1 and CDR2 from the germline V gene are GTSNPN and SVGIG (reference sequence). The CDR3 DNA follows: TGTGCCTGGAGTGTATATGGGGCATCTGCAATGAACACTGAAGCTTTCTTT. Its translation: CAWSVYGASAMNTEAFF.

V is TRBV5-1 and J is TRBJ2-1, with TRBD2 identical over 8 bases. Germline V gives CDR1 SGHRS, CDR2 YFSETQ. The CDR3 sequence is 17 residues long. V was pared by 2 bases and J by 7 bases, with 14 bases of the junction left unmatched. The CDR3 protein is CASSFIRNRTSLNEQFF. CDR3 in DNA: TGCGCCAGCAGCTTTATCAGGAACCGGACTAGCCTGAATGAGCAGTTCTTC.

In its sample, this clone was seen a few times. This CDR3 reads CASTNQWYTEAFF. In DNA form, the CDR3 reads TGTGCCAGCACGAACCAGTGGTACACTGAAGCTTTCTTT. The V call is TRBV2, the J call TRBJ1-1; D not certain. In germline, CDR1 is SNHLY, CDR2 FYNNEI. V lost 7 bases to trimming and J lost 3 bases, with 12 bases between them. The CDR3 spans 13 residues.

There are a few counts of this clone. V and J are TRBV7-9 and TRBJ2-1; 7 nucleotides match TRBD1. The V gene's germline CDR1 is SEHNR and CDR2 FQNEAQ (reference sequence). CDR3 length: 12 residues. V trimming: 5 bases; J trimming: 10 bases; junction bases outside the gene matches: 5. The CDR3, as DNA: TGTGCCAGCAGCCATACAGGGGACGAGCAGTTCTTC. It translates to CASSHTGDEQFF.

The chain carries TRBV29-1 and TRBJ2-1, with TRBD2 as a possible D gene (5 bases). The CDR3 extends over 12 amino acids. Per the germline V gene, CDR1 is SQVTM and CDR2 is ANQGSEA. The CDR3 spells CSAWEQYNEQFF. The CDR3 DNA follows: TGCAGTGCGTGGGAGCAGTACAATGAGCAGTTCTTC.

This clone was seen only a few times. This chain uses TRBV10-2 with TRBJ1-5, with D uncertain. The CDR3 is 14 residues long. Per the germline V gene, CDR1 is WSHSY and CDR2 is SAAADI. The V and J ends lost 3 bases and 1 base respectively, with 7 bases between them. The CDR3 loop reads CASSDAQSNQPQHF. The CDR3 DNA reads TGCGCCAGCAGTGATGCACAGAGCAATCAGCCCCAGCATTTT.

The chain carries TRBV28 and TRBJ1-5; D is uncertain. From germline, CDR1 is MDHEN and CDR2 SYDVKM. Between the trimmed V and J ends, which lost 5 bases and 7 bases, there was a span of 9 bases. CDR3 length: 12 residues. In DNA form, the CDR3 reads TGTGCCAGCAGTCTCGCGGTCCAGCCCCAGCATTTT. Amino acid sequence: CASSLAVQPQHF.

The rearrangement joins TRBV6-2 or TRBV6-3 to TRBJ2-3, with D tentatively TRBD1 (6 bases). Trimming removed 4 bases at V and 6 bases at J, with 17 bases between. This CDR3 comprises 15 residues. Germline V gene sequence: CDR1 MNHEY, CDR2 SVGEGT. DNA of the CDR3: TGTGCCAGCAGTTTCTTGTGGAAGGGGGAGGATACGCAGTATTTT. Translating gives CASSFLWKGEDTQYF.

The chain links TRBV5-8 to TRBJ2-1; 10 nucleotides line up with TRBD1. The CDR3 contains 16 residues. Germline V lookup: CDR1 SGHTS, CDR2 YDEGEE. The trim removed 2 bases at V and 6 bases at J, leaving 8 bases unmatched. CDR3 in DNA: TGTGCCAGCAGCTTTAACCGACAGGGGGCTTTCAATGAGCAGTTCTTC. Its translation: CASSFNRQGAFNEQFF.

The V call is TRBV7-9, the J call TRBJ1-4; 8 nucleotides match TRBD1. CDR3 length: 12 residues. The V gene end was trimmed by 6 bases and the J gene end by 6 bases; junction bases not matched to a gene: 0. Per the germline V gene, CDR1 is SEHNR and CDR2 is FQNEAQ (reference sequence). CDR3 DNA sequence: TGTGCCAGCAGGACAGGGGATGAAAAACTGTTTTTT. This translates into CASRTGDEKLFF. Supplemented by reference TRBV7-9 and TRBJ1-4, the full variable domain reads DTGVSQNPRHKITKRGQNVTFRCDPISEHNRLYWYRQTLGQGPEFLTYFQNEAQLEKSRLLSDRFSAERPKGSFSTLEIQRTEQGDSAMYLCASRTGDEKLFFGSGTQLSVL.

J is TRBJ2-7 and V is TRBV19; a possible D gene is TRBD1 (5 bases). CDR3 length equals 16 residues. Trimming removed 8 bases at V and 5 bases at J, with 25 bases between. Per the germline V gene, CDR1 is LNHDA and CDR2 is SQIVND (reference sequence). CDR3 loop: CASSLVPDSTRHEQYF. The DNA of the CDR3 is TGTGCCAGTTCCCTCGTCCCCGACAGTACTCGCCACGAGCAGTACTTC.

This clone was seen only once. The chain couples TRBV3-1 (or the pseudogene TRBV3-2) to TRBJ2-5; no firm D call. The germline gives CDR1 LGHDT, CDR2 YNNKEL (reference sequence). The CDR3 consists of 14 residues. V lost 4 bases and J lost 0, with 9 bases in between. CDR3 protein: CASSPRRDQETQYF. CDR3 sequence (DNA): TGTGCCAGCAGCCCCCGACGGGACCAAGAGACCCAGTACTTC.

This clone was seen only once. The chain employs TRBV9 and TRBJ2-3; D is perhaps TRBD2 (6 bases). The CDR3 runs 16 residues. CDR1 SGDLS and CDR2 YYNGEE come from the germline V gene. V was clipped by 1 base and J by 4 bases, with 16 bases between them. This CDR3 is CASSVLAEPRADTQYF. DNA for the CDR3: TGTGCCAGCAGCGTATTAGCGGAGCCTCGCGCAGATACGCAGTATTTT.

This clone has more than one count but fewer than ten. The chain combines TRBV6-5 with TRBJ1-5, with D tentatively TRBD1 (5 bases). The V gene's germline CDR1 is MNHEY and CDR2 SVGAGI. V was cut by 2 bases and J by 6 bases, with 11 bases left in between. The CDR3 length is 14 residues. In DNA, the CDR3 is TGTGCCAGCAGTTACGGGGGGGGTACTCAGCCCCAGCATTTT. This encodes CASSYGGGTQPQHF.